This T cell receptor (beta chain) was found in a study of blood T cell repertoires in COVID-19. Across the study: PBMCs, B-cell-depleted T cells, or T cells were the source of the cDNA or gDNA that made up the material.

Sequencing was performed with immunoSEQ multiplex PCR; in TCRdb, only in-frame clones are kept and a portion is missing. The table records roughly 380,000 clones, about 88% of them present only once. This TCR came from a woman aged 25 to 39 who had been exposed to COVID-19. Sequenced material: PBMCs or T cells enriched from blood (not recorded which).

In DNA form, the CDR3 reads TGTGCCAGCAGTTTATCAGACAGGGGGAATGAAAAACTGTTTTTT. The encoded protein is CASSLSDRGNEKLFF. The chain uses TRBV28 and TRBJ1-4; TRBD1 matches 9 bases. The germline gives CDR1 MDHEN, CDR2 SYDVKM. J lost 5 bases, V lost 1 base, and 2 bases had no gene match. This CDR3 is 15 amino acids long.